The present T cell receptor beta chain was sequenced within a study of control samples from healthy donors and cancer patients. Trimming removed 8 bases from V and 7 bases from J, with 12 bases in between. Germline CDR1 reads SNHLY; CDR2 reads FYNNEI. This CDR3 is 12 amino acids long. Libraries were prepared by immunoSEQ multiplex PCR; TCRdb keeps only in-frame clonotypes and omits some of them. The data show 90,000 or so clones, with about 89% seen just once and roughly 9.7% held by the top ten. The sequence derives from a woman aged 45-65 years with colorectal cancer. Source material: PBMCs. V usage is TRBV2 and J usage is TRBJ1-5; D is perhaps TRBD1 (5 bases). Here the CDR3 DNA reads TGTGCCAGCGGGGAGGGGCCCCAGCCCCAGCATTTT. This sequence encodes CASGEGPQPQHF.